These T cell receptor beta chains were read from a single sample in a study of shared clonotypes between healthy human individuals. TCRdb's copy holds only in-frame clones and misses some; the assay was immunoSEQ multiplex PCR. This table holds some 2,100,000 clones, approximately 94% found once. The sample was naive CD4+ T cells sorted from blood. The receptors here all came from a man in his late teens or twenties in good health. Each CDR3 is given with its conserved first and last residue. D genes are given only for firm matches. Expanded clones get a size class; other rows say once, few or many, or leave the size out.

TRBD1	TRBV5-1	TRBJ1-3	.	TGCGCCAGCAGCTTGGGACCGACAGGGGCTGGAAACACCATATATTTT	CASSLGPTGAGNTIYF
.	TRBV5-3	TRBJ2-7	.	TGTGCCAGAAGTCGACCGAAACAGTCCCACGAGCAGTACTTC	CARSRPKQSHEQYF
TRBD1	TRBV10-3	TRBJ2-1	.	TGTGCCATCAGCGGCCCGGGACAGGGAGCTTCAGCGTCCTACAATGAGCAGTTCTTC	CAISGPGQGASASYNEQFF
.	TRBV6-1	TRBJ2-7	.	TGTGCCAGCAGCCTAGTCAGCTACGAGCAGTACTTC	CASSLVSYEQYF
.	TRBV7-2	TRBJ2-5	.	TGTGCCAGCAGCCTGCTGAGGGAGACCCAGTACTTC	CASSLLRETQYF
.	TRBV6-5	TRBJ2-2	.	TGTGCCAGCAGTTATGGTACCTCCGGGGAGCTGTTTTTT	CASSYGTSGELFF
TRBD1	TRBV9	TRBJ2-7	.	TGTGCCAGCAGCGTAACCTGGGACAGTACCTACGAGCAGTACTTC	CASSVTWDSTYEQYF
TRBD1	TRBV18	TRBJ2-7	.	TGTGCCAGCTCACCATTAGGACAGGGTGTGTACGAGCAGTACTTC	CASSPLGQGVYEQYF
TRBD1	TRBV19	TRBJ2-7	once	TGTGCCAGTAGTACGGGACAGGGACGTTACGAGCAGTACTTC	CASSTGQGRYEQYF
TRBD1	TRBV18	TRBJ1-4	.	TGTGCCAGCTCACCTGGGACAGGGGGTAATGAAAAACTGTTTTTT	CASSPGTGGNEKLFF
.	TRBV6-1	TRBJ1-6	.	TGTGCCAGCAGTGTTAGACGGCCTAATTCACCCCTCCACTTT	CASSVRRPNSPLHF
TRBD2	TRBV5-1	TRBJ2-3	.	TGCGCCAGCAGCTTGGGACTAGCGGGAGTCGCAGATACGCAGTATTTT	CASSLGLAGVADTQYF
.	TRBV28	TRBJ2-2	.	TGTGCCAGCGGTACGAGCGGTGCGAACACCGGGGAGCTGTTTTTT	CASGTSGANTGELFF
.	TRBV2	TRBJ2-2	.	TGTGCCAGCAGTGAAGTGGGGCCGGGCACCGGGGAGCTGTTTTTT	CASSEVGPGTGELFF
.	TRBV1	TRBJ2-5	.	TGCACCAGCAGCCCGGGACTAGCGGGTCCTATATCCAAAGAGACCCAGTACTTC	CTSSPGLAGPISKETQYF
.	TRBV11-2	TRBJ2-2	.	TGTGCCAGCACACTAAAAACAGGGACGAACACCGGGGAGCTGTTTTTT	CASTLKTGTNTGELFF
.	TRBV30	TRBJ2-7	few	TGTGCCTGGAGTGTCGCAGCCTCCTACGAGCAGTACTTC	CAWSVAASYEQYF
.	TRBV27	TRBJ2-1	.	TGTGCCAGCAGTTCCCCTAGATTGGGACACAATGAGCAGTTCTTC	CASSSPRLGHNEQFF
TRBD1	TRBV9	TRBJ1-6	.	TGTGCCAGCAGCAGCCGGACAGGGCAAAATTCACCCCTCCACTTT	CASSSRTGQNSPLHF
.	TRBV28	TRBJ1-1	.	TGTGCCAGCAGCCGGGACCCAGTGAACACTGAAGCTTTCTTT	CASSRDPVNTEAFF
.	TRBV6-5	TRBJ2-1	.	TGTGCCAGCAGTTACCTCTCGGCGACCCGACCGAATGAGCAGTTCTTC	CASSYLSATRPNEQFF
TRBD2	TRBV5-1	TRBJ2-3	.	TGCGCCAGCAGCTTGTTAGCGGGAGACGCAGATACGCAGTATTTT	CASSLLAGDADTQYF
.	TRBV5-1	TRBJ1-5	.	TGCGCCAGCAGCTTGGAGGTCGGAGAGCAGCCCCAGCATTTT	CASSLEVGEQPQHF
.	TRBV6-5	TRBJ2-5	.	TGTGCCAGCAGTTACAGTGGGACTTCGGGGCAAGAGACCCAGTACTTC	CASSYSGTSGQETQYF
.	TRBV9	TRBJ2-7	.	TGTGCCAGCAGCGCGCGGGACACCCCTGGTCGGCAGTACTTC	CASSARDTPGRQYF
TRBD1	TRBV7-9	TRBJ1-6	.	TGTGCCAGCAGCTTAGCCCGGAGCGGGACAGAGAATTCACCCCTCCACTTT	CASSLARSGTENSPLHF
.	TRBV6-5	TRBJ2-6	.	TGTGCCAGCAGTTCCCGGGGCAGGTCTGGGGCCAACGTCCTGACTTTC	CASSSRGRSGANVLTF